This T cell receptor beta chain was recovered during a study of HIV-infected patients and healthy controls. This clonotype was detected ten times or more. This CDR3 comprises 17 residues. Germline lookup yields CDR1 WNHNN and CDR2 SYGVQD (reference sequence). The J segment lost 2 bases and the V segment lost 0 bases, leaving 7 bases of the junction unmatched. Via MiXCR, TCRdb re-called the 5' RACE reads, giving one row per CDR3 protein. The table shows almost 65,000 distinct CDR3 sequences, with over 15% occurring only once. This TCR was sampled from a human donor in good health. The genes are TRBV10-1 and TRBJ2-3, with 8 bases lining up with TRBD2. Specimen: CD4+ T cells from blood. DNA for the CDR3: TGCGCCAGCAGTGAGTCTAAGGCTAGCGGGTACACAGATACGCAGTATTTT. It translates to CASSESKASGYTDTQYF.